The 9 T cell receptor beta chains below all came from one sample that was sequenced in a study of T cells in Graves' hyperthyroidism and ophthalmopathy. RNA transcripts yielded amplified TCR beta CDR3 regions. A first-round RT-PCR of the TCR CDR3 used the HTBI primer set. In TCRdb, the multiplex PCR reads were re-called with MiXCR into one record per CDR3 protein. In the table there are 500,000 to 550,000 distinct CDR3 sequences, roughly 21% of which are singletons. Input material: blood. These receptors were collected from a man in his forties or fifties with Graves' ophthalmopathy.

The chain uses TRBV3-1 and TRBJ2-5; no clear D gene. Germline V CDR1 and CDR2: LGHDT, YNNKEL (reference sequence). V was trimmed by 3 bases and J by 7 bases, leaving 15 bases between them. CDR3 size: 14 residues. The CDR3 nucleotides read TGTGCCAGCAGCCATTTTACATCTTATGGGACCCAGTACTTC. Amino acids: CASSHFTSYGTQYF.

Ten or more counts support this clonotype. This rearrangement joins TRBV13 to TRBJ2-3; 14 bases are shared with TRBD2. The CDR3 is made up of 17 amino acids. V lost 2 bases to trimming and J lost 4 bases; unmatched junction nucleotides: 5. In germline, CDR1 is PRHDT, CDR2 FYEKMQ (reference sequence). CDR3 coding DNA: TGTGCCAGCAGCTTACGACTAGCGGGGGGGCCTGCAGATACGCAGTATTTT. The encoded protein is CASSLRLAGGPADTQYF.

This CDR3 is CASSLGQFREKLFF. The CDR3 region has the DNA TGTGCCAGCAGCCTCGGACAGTTCCGGGAAAAACTGTTTTTT. The V call is TRBV7-2, the J call TRBJ1-4, with D possibly matching TRBD1 (6 bases). CDR3 size: 14 residues. Trimming left V 5 bases short and J 8 bases short, with 15 bases between. Germline loops: CDR1 SGHTA, CDR2 FQGNSA.

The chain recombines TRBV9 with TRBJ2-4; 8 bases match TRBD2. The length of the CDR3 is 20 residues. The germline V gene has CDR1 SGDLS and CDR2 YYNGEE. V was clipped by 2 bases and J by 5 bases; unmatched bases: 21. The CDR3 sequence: CASSVESGRADPYYENIQYF. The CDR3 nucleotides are TGTGCCAGCAGCGTTGAGAGCGGGAGAGCCGACCCTTACTACGAAAACATTCAGTACTTC. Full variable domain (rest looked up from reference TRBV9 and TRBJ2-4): DSGVTQTPKHLITATGQRVTLRCSPRSGDLSVYWYQQSLDQGLQFLIQYYNGEERAKGNILERFSAQQFPDLHSELNLSSLELGDSALYFCASSVESGRADPYYENIQYFGAGTRLSVL.

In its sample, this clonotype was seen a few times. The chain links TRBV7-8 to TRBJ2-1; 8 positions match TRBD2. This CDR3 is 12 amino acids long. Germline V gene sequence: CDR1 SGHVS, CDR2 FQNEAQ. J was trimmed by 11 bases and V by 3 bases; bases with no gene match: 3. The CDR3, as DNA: TGTGCCAGCAGCTTTAGCGGGATGCAGCAGTTCTTC. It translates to CASSFSGMQQFF.

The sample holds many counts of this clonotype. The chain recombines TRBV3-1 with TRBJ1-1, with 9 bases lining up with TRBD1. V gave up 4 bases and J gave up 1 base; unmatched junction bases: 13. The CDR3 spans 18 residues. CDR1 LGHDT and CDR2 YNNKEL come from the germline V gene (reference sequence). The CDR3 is CASSPGTGRSIRNTEAFF. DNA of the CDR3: TGTGCCAGCAGCCCTGGGACAGGGCGGTCTATACGGAACACTGAAGCTTTCTTT.

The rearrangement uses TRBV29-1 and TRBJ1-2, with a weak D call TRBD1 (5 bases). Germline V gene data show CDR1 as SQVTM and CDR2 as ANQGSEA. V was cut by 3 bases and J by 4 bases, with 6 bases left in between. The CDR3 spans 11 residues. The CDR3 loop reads CSVETVYGYTF. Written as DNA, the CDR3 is TGCAGCGTTGAGACAGTCTATGGCTACACCTTC.

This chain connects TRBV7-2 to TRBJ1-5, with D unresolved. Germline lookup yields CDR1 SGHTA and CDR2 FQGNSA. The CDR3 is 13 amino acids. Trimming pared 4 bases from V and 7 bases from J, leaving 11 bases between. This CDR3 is CASSSLAWQPQHF. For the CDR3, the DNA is TGTGCCAGCAGCTCCCTGGCGTGGCAGCCCCAGCATTTT.

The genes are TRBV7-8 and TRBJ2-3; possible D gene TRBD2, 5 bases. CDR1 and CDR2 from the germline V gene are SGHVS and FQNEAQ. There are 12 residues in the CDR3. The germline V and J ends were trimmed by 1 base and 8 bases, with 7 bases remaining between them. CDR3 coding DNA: TGTGCCAGCAGCTTAGGCGAGGGTACGCAGTATTTT. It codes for CASSLGEGTQYF.